This entry describes one TCR beta chain. This clonotype showed up many times. Its antigen remains undetermined. The record has no base qualities; no much larger clone is one base away. The V end gives up 5 bases and the J end 4 bases, leaving 8 bases in the junction not matched to a gene. Based on the germline V gene (reference sequence), the CDR1 and CDR2 sequences are MNHEY and SMNVEV. From the cysteine through the phenylalanine, the CDR3 covers 16 amino acids. CDR3 DNA is the only sequence kept; it has 48 bases, read in frame from the first base. These data originate in a study of CD8+CD57+ T cells in acquired aplastic anemia (dated by TCRdb to between 2017 and 2018). Regarding the study in general: A mean of around 3 ug of DNA, ranging from about 0.17 to 30 ug, was extracted from sorted CD4+ and CD8+ cells. For healthy donor samples, the average read count was around 9.9 million for CD4+ cells and 11.0 million for CD8+ cells.

TCR beta VDJ combination and CDR3 sequence profiling used genomic DNA as the template. An Illumina HiSeq 2000 was the platform used for TCR repertoire sequencing. The authors' pipeline ran thus. Repertoire assessment relied on Simpson's diversity index, CDR3 size and DJ length profiles, and TRBV/TRBJ rearrangement plots. The most abundant DNA sequence in the deep sequencing data was taken as the immunodominant clone. CDR3 amino acid sequences were checked for sharing between subjects and were compared against published repertoires and the VDJdb database. TCRdb itself trimmed the public reads at Q25 with fastp, ran MiXCR and retained productive beta chains. Entries are consolidated by CDR3 protein sequence, retaining the most common genes and DNA. Here the V and J calls rest on TCRdb's processing, not on the authors' analysis. This sample is represented by a few hundred thousand distinct CDR3 sequences; just under 70% of them were singletons. The leading ten clones occupy less than 4% of the sample.

TCR repertoires of sorted CD4+ and CD8+ blood T cells from severe aplastic anemia patients and healthy subjects were deep-sequenced in the study. Ficoll-Paque density gradient centrifugation was used to isolate peripheral blood mononuclear cells. Before DNA was extracted, CD4+ and CD8+ T cells were sorted using either FACS or magnetic beads. The investigation overall reported the following: Twenty-nine CD8+ CDR3 sequences were found to be shared between patients and controls, but these sequences appeared to be highly expressed in patients and within the immunodominant clones of the patients. Patients and healthy controls showed no significant difference in CD8+ Simpson's diversity (P=0.060).

The receptor was derived from a human donor in good health, serving as a control. Here the chain combines TRBV27 and TRBJ2-5; the central 12 bases match TRBD2. Sequenced material: sorted CD4+, CD8+, or CD8+CD57+ T cells (not recorded which) from PBMCs. Here the CDR3 is given as CASSATLAGGVETQYF. DNA sequence: TGTGCCAGCAGTGCTACACTAGCGGGGGGCGTAGAGACCCAGTACTTC.